A single TCR beta chain is shown here with its context. The antigen remains undetermined. This sample is part of a study of human T cells and chemical hapten exposure. Study-wide findings and caveats: In comparison with controls, expanded TCRs gave rise to a significantly larger number of large CDR3 similarity clusters.

TCRdb ran MiXCR on the RACE reads and lists one entry per CDR3 protein. The sample has approximately 400,000 distinct CDR3 sequences; 5% to 6.5% are singletons. As to time point: pre-sensitization, week 0. Documented treatment: therapeutic diphenylcyclopropenone sensitization with weekly scalp DPC. Whole blood, unfractionated, served as the material for total RNA extraction. V lost 0 bases and J 7 bases, leaving 17 bases between the germline ends. Germline V CDR1 and CDR2: SGHKS, YYEKEE (reference sequence). This CDR3 spans 15 amino acids. This chain uses TRBV5-5 with TRBJ2-7, with no clear D. The sample was whole blood, taken in connection with sensitization to the hapten diphenylcyclopropenone (DPC). The sequence was collected from a woman aged 50 to 60 with alopecia areata. Some clones in this sample may be carry-over from other donors' samples. The CDR3, as DNA: TGTGCCAGCAGCTTGGCGGGTTGGGAAGTCGAAGAGCAGTACTTC. Encoded protein: CASSLAGWEVEEQYF. Using reference TRBV5-5 and TRBJ2-7 for the parts outside the CDR3, the full variable domain is DAGVTQSPTHLIKTRGQQVTLRCSPISGHKSVSWYQQVLGQGPQFIFQYYEKEERGRGNFPDRFSARQFPNYSSELNVNALLLGDSALYLCASSLAGWEVEEQYFGPGTRLTVT.